The present entry profiles one TCR beta chain with its context. The antigen is not known. Germline trimming cut 0 bases from V and 9 bases from J; bases unmatched to any gene: 12. The CDR3 is 17 amino acids. Germline lookup yields CDR1 SGHRS and CDR2 YFSETQ. The data are from a study of T cell responses to AZD1222 COVID-19 vaccine. About the research overall: Pooling was applied to second doses at about 4 or about 12 weeks. The study, taken as a whole, reports: It should be noted that donors were predominantly white British and more often female, and clonal diversity was possibly underestimated. Spike-specific TCRs gained breadth and depth after people received two AZD1222 doses. Researchers report vaccine-associated CD4 TCRs spanning spike, with dominance at 160-218 and 743-854.

The method was immunoSEQ multiplex PCR; TCRdb's version includes in-frame clones alone and lacks a portion of them. The sample has 75,000 to 90,000 clones; 78% are singletons. This TCR was sampled from an adult in good health. This sample comprised peripheral blood, obtained on day 0 of AZD1222 vaccination. The chain links TRBV5-1 to TRBJ2-1, with TRBD2 matching 10 bases. CDR3 nucleotide sequence: TGCGCCAGCAGCTTGGTTACGGCTAGCGGGAGTGGGAGTGAGCAGTTCTTC. Its translation is CASSLVTASGSGSEQFF.